The present T cell receptor (beta chain) was sequenced within a study of cytomegalovirus exposure and HLA in healthy donors. Study-level results: Productive status was seen about 87% or about 30% of the time for most TCR beta V segments in an earlier analysis. In vitro, three CMV-associated chains proved specific for CMV antigens. A later analysis by the authors found several of the most significant clusters apparently linked to common viral pathogens. It is likely that the observed cluster of highly shared sequence variants was a sequencing artifact.

A word on this clone: Its antigen is undetermined.

Per the germline V gene, CDR1 is SEHNR and CDR2 is FQNEAQ (reference sequence). Germline trimming cut 5 bases from V and 0 bases from J; bases unmatched to any gene: 5. The CDR3 has 15 amino acids. Primers: 60 Vbeta forward and 13 Jbeta reverse. Using immunoSEQ multiplex PCR, the repertoire was profiled, and TCRdb retains in-frame clones only, with some absent. The data show about 210,000 clones, 81% seen once. This receptor was identified in a man between 35 and 55 years old in good health and CMV-seropositive. The J gene is TRBJ2-3, the V gene TRBV7-9, with 7 bases matching TRBD1. Sequencing was performed on PBMCs. CDR3 coding DNA: TGTGCCAGCAGCCAAGTACAGGGGAGCACAGATACGCAGTATTTT. It specifies CASSQVQGSTDTQYF. The variable domain in full, with the rest retrieved from reference TRBV7-9 and TRBJ2-3, is DTGVSQNPRHKITKRGQNVTFRCDPISEHNRLYWYRQTLGQGPEFLTYFQNEAQLEKSRLLSDRFSAERPKGSFSTLEIQRTEQGDSAMYLCASSQVQGSTDTQYFGPGTRLTVL.